This T cell receptor beta chain was captured in a study of blood T cells in healthy people across ages. On this clonotype: A much more abundant neighbour one base away suggests this may be a read error.

Then a second PCR, running about 7 to 11 cycles, was carried out with a sample-barcoded 5' primer and a J-beta primer mix. A template-switch adaptor that had 12 random nucleotides put a tag on each cDNA molecule. TCRdb passed the 5' RACE reads through MiXCR, listing each CDR3 protein once. The sample includes roughly 1.7 million distinct CDR3 sequences, 30% to 35% of them seen just once. This CDR3 comprises 15 residues. Germline V CDR1 and CDR2: SEHNR, FQNEAQ (reference sequence). Sequencing input: blood. The chain employs TRBV7-9 and TRBJ2-3, with D maybe TRBD2 (6 bases). The clonotype comes from a woman aged 25 to 39 in good health. The DNA for the CDR3 is TGTGCCAGCAGCTTACGGGGGAGTCGCACAGATGCGCAGTATTTT. This translates into CASSLRGSRTDAQYF.